Listed below are T cell receptor beta chains from one sample, sequenced in a study of T cells in Graves' hyperthyroidism and ophthalmopathy. TCRdb ran MiXCR on the multiplex PCR reads and lists one entry per CDR3 protein. Here the sample spans roughly 510,000 distinct CDR3 sequences, under 25% being singletons. The specimen was blood. These receptors originate from a man younger than 35 with Graves' hyperthyroidism. The CDR3 runs from the conserved cysteine through the conserved F or W. For some rows the clone size is stated as once, few or many, or as a class when expanded; others skip it.

v_gene: TRBV6-1; j_gene: TRBJ1-2; abundance: once; CDR3aa: CASSDGTGGSHGYTF
v_gene: TRBV4-1; j_gene: TRBJ1-1; abundance: NA; CDR3aa: CASSHWGSLNTEAFF
v_gene: TRBV19; j_gene: TRBJ2-7; abundance: many; CDR3aa: CASSMFERSYEQYF
v_gene: TRBV28; j_gene: TRBJ1-2; abundance: NA; CDR3aa: CASSLVRTAGYTF
v_gene: TRBV12-3/TRBV12-4; j_gene: TRBJ2-5; abundance: NA; CDR3aa: CASSSRQGGGETQYF
v_gene: TRBV6-1; j_gene: TRBJ1-2; abundance: few; CDR3aa: CASSEAHRDHLYGYTF
v_gene: TRBV6-1; j_gene: TRBJ2-5; abundance: many; CDR3aa: CASRDRYQETQYF
v_gene: TRBV9; j_gene: TRBJ1-2; abundance: many; CDR3aa: CASSDGQDYGYTF
v_gene: TRBV10-3; j_gene: TRBJ2-7; abundance: many; CDR3aa: CALGPRGDYEQYF
v_gene: TRBV7-8; j_gene: TRBJ2-7; abundance: NA; CDR3aa: CASSAGLYEQYF
v_gene: TRBV28; j_gene: TRBJ2-7; abundance: many; CDR3aa: CASSLERGAGASYEQYF
v_gene: TRBV10-3; j_gene: TRBJ2-2; abundance: many; CDR3aa: CAISELGSANTGELFF
v_gene: TRBV12-3/TRBV12-4; j_gene: TRBJ2-2; abundance: NA; CDR3aa: CASSLSSGVGNTGELFF
v_gene: TRBV7-9; j_gene: TRBJ1-1; abundance: NA; CDR3aa: CASSPNTRTTEAFF
v_gene: TRBV4-1; j_gene: TRBJ1-1; abundance: few; CDR3aa: CASSPTGWNTEAFF
v_gene: TRBV24-1; j_gene: TRBJ2-5; abundance: many; CDR3aa: CATSEGEMETQYF
v_gene: TRBV29-1; j_gene: TRBJ2-7; abundance: few; CDR3aa: CSVAGRATYEQYF
v_gene: TRBV19; j_gene: TRBJ1-1; abundance: many; CDR3aa: CASSDGRVGSMNTEAFF
v_gene: TRBV6-5; j_gene: TRBJ1-6; abundance: many; CDR3aa: CASSYAGSNSPLHF
v_gene: TRBV28; j_gene: TRBJ1-6; abundance: few; CDR3aa: CASSRGGRGYNSPLHF
v_gene: TRBV12-3/TRBV12-4; j_gene: TRBJ2-7; abundance: many; CDR3aa: CASSRGTIGVYEQYF
v_gene: TRBV12-3/TRBV12-4; j_gene: TRBJ1-5; abundance: many; CDR3aa: CASSVGQPNQPQHF
v_gene: TRBV12-5; j_gene: TRBJ1-5; abundance: many; CDR3aa: CASGLGNQPQHF
v_gene: TRBV30; j_gene: TRBJ1-1; abundance: many; CDR3aa: CAWKKQGNTEAFF
v_gene: TRBV28; j_gene: TRBJ2-2; abundance: many; CDR3aa: CASRTGQGTTGELFF
v_gene: TRBV24-1; j_gene: TRBJ2-5; abundance: many; CDR3aa: CATSSKGRGLAGETQYF
v_gene: TRBV6-2/TRBV6-3; j_gene: TRBJ2-7; abundance: few; CDR3aa: CASSYTRSEQYF
v_gene: TRBV12-3/TRBV12-4; j_gene: TRBJ2-7; abundance: many; CDR3aa: CASSWGLRTYEQYF
v_gene: TRBV12-3/TRBV12-4; j_gene: TRBJ1-6; abundance: many; CDR3aa: CASTRQGASSPLHF
v_gene: TRBV4-2; j_gene: TRBJ2-7; abundance: few; CDR3aa: CASSQPTGGTYEQYF
v_gene: TRBV27; j_gene: TRBJ2-5; abundance: few; CDR3aa: CASSLSGGSGGTQYF
v_gene: TRBV27; j_gene: TRBJ1-2; abundance: NA; CDR3aa: CASSRHTTRNGYTF
v_gene: TRBV12-3/TRBV12-4; j_gene: TRBJ2-4; abundance: NA; CDR3aa: CASSFPSLQNIQYF
v_gene: TRBV6-2/TRBV6-3; j_gene: TRBJ2-2; abundance: NA; CDR3aa: CASSYAGPRYTGELFF
v_gene: TRBV29-1; j_gene: TRBJ1-2; abundance: many; CDR3aa: CSVYGVGGREGYTF
v_gene: TRBV28; j_gene: TRBJ2-5; abundance: NA; CDR3aa: CASSSFRQGPRETQYF
v_gene: TRBV5-1; j_gene: TRBJ2-7; abundance: NA; CDR3aa: CACSLGTGGYEQYF
v_gene: TRBV6-1; j_gene: TRBJ1-2; abundance: many; CDR3aa: CASSEPYPNYGYTF
v_gene: TRBV9; j_gene: TRBJ2-3; abundance: few; CDR3aa: CASSVATTATDTQYF
v_gene: TRBV4-1; j_gene: TRBJ2-7; abundance: many; CDR3aa: CASSRGQGSHEQYF
v_gene: TRBV11-1; j_gene: TRBJ2-5; abundance: many; CDR3aa: CASSTFPPGELGETQYF
v_gene: TRBV20-1; j_gene: TRBJ2-7; abundance: NA; CDR3aa: CSARARGALEQYF
v_gene: TRBV6-1; j_gene: TRBJ1-2; abundance: NA; CDR3aa: CASSEVTGSGYTF
v_gene: TRBV6-2/TRBV6-3; j_gene: TRBJ2-7; abundance: many; CDR3aa: CASSHLGQPYEQYF
v_gene: TRBV29-1; j_gene: TRBJ2-5; abundance: NA; CDR3aa: CSVEDSGTSGDLQETQYF
v_gene: TRBV27; j_gene: TRBJ2-7; abundance: many; CDR3aa: CASSLKGQGVHEQYF
v_gene: TRBV28; j_gene: TRBJ1-1; abundance: NA; CDR3aa: CASSRPGGTWDTEAFF